The T cell receptor (beta chain) described here comes from a study of blood T cell repertoires in COVID-19. Overall study: PBMCs, B-cell-depleted T cells, or T cells provided the cDNA or gDNA that made up the material.

This CDR3 contains 12 residues. Germline lookup yields CDR1 SQVTM and CDR2 ANQGSEA. V shed 6 bases and J shed 7 bases, with 15 bases lying between them. Data came from immunoSEQ multiplex PCR; TCRdb stores just in-frame clones and leaves some out. The sample has about 39,000 clones, over 70% seen once; the top ten hold less than 25%. The rearrangement links TRBV29-1 to TRBJ1-2; D possibly corresponds to TRBD1 (5 bases). The sequencing input was peripheral blood. This clonotype was sampled from a man aged 50-59 years with active or convalescent COVID-19. The CDR3 spells CSVEKGASGYTF. The CDR3 nucleotides are TGCAGCGTGGAGAAAGGGGCGTCTGGCTACACCTTC.